This entry lists 21 T cell receptor beta chains sequenced from one sample in a study of T-cell reconstitution after alpha-beta-depleted transplantation in children. TCRbeta library preparation incorporated unique molecular identifiers. MiXCR, run by TCRdb on the PCR reads, gives a single entry per CDR3 protein. The sample yields about 90,000 distinct CDR3 sequences, more than 7% seen once. The material was PBMCs from the stem cell graft donor, obtained from the stem cell graft. The receptor set was obtained from a human donor who donated a stem cell graft to a child with congenital amegakaryocytic thrombocytopenia.

At least ten counts were recorded for this clonotype. The rearrangement links TRBV18 to TRBJ1-1; no clear D. Trimming left V 4 bases short and J 1 base short, with 10 bases between. Per germline, CDR1 KGHSH and CDR2 LQKENI. The CDR3 length is 14 residues. The CDR3 reads CASSLARGNTEAFF. CDR3 sequence (DNA): TGTGCCAGCTCACTCGCTCGAGGGAACACTGAAGCTTTCTTT.

This clonotype was seen a few times. The J gene is TRBJ2-7, the V gene TRBV4-1; no clear D. V lost 0 bases and J 7 bases, leaving 16 bases between the germline ends. Germline V gene sequence: CDR1 MGHRA, CDR2 YSYEKL. This CDR3 spans 15 amino acids. The CDR3 protein is CASSQEKVRSYEQYF. The CDR3, as DNA: TGCGCCAGCAGCCAAGAAAAGGTTAGGAGCTATGAGCAGTACTTC.

In the case of this clonotype: This may be a read error, as it is one base from a much larger clone. V is TRBV5-8 and J is TRBJ2-6; tentatively, D is TRBD1 (5 bases). The CDR3 consists of 13 residues. CDR1 is SGHTS and CDR2 is YDEGEE in the germline V gene. CDR3 region: CASRVSGANGLTF. CDR3 DNA: TGTGCCAGCAGGGTATCTGGGGCCAACGGCCTGACTTTC.

This clonotype was detected ten times or more. V is TRBV10-3 and J is TRBJ2-3, with D unclear. Trimming cost V 6 bases and J 6 bases, with 10 bases left between them. The CDR3 is 12 amino acids. Germline V gene lookup returns CDR1 ENHRY and CDR2 SYGVKD. CDR3 sequence: CAIRDPRDTQYF. DNA for the CDR3: TGTGCCATCAGGGACCCCAGGGATACGCAGTATTTT.

This clonotype was detected ten times or more. Written as DNA, the CDR3 is TGCAGTGCCCGACAGCCTCTTCCTAACTATGGCTACACCTTC. Translated, it gives CSARQPLPNYGYTF. This chain joins TRBV20-1 and TRBJ1-2; possibly TRBD1 for D (5 bases). The CDR3 extends over 14 amino acids. Trimming shortened V by 6 bases and J by 0 bases, and 14 bases separated the two germline ends. CDR1 and CDR2 from the germline V gene are DFQATT and SNEGSKA (reference sequence).

This clonotype was counted ten times or more. V and J are TRBV20-1 and TRBJ2-4; D is possibly TRBD1 (5 bases). V was pared by 4 bases and J by 2 bases, with 18 bases between. The CDR3 covers 16 residues. Germline V CDR1 and CDR2: DFQATT, SNEGSKA (reference sequence). The CDR3 region is CSANPPIRAPKNIQYF. For the CDR3, the DNA is TGCAGTGCTAATCCCCCTATCAGGGCCCCCAAAAACATTCAGTACTTC.

This clonotype was seen at least ten times. The J gene is TRBJ2-7, the V gene TRBV7-9, with D perhaps given as TRBD1 or TRBD2 (5 bases each). V gave up 1 base and J gave up 1 base, with 11 bases separating them. Germline V lookup: CDR1 SEHNR, CDR2 FQNEAQ (reference sequence). CDR3 length equals 15 residues. The CDR3 region is CASSLDWGPSYEQYF. Written as DNA, the CDR3 is TGTGCCAGCAGCTTAGATTGGGGACCATCCTACGAGCAGTACTTC.

This clonotype has ten or more counts. V and J are TRBV5-1 and TRBJ2-3, with a weak D call TRBD2 (6 bases). Germline lookup yields CDR1 SGHRS and CDR2 YFSETQ. Trimming pared 0 bases from V and 1 base from J, leaving 12 bases between. The CDR3 runs 16 residues. This CDR3 reads CASSLVPGDGTDTQYF. Written as DNA, the CDR3 is TGCGCCAGCAGCTTGGTTCCGGGGGACGGCACAGATACGCAGTATTTT.

This clonotype has only a few counts. V usage is TRBV4-2 and J usage is TRBJ2-1; D gene unclear. This CDR3 has 18 amino acids. Germline V gives CDR1 LGHNA, CDR2 YNFKEQ. V was clipped by 4 bases and J by 0 bases, with 19 bases between them. CDR3: CASSLTLTRPSSYNEQFF. The CDR3 DNA is TGTGCCAGCAGCCTCACACTGACGCGGCCCAGCTCCTACAATGAGCAGTTCTTC.

This clonotype was observed many times. V and J are TRBV12-3 or TRBV12-4 and TRBJ1-4; 8 bases agree with TRBD1. CDR3 length: 14 amino acids. V shed 6 bases, J shed 4 bases, and the junction held 4 bases outside the gene matches. CDR3 residues: CASSRQGINEKLFF. CDR3 coding DNA: TGTGCCAGCAGCCGACAGGGGATTAATGAAAAACTGTTTTTT.

Ten or more counts support this clonotype. The chain carries TRBV20-1 and TRBJ1-1, with D possibly TRBD1 on 5 matching bases. The CDR3 has 13 amino acids. V lost 6 bases and J 4 bases, leaving 15 bases between the germline ends. CDR1 DFQATT and CDR2 SNEGSKA come from the germline V gene (reference sequence). The CDR3: CSAPPPGVTEAFF. The CDR3, as DNA: TGCAGTGCCCCACCCCCGGGGGTCACTGAAGCTTTCTTT.

This clonotype was observed a few times. The chain employs TRBV28 and TRBJ1-2; D gene unclear. Germline lookup yields CDR1 MDHEN and CDR2 SYDVKM. The CDR3 spans 12 residues. V lost 6 bases to trimming and J lost 7 bases, with 12 bases between them. CDR3: CASRPRLPGYTF. CDR3 sequence (DNA): TGTGCCAGCAGACCCAGGCTTCCTGGCTACACCTTC.

This clonotype was observed at least ten times. This chain uses TRBV20-1 with TRBJ2-1; the D gene is possibly TRBD2 (7 bases). The V end lost 0 bases, the J end lost 9 bases, and 12 bases lay between the germline ends. The CDR3 spans 13 residues. Germline assignment: CDR1 DFQATT and CDR2 SNEGSKA (reference sequence). In DNA, the CDR3 is TGCAGTGCTAGAGATGGGGGGGGCGGTGAGCAGTTCTTC. This codes for CSARDGGGGEQFF.

This sequence joins TRBV5-1 and TRBJ2-3, with 11 positions matching TRBD2. The ends lost 4 bases at V and 0 bases at J; junction bases unmatched: 4. CDR1 and CDR2 from the germline V gene are SGHRS and YFSETQ. The CDR3 has 16 residues. CDR3 region: CASSAGTSGSTDTQYF. The CDR3 region has the DNA TGCGCCAGCAGCGCCGGGACTAGCGGTAGCACAGATACGCAGTATTTT.

There are many counts of this clonotype. The chain uses TRBV6-5 and TRBJ2-5, with 9 positions matching TRBD1. J lost 6 bases, V lost 8 bases, and 1 base had no gene match. Germline CDR1 MNHEY, CDR2 SVGAGI. This CDR3 is built from 11 residues. The CDR3 sequence: CASHRGQTQYF. The CDR3 bases are TGTGCCAGCCACAGGGGGCAGACCCAGTACTTC.

This clonotype was observed at least ten times. The chain recombines TRBV20-1 with TRBJ2-3; 10 bases are a match to TRBD2. CDR1 is DFQATT and CDR2 is SNEGSKA in the germline V gene (reference sequence). This CDR3 contains 16 residues. J was trimmed by 2 bases and V by 1 base; bases with no gene match: 6. The CDR3 DNA reads as TGCAGTGCTAGAGCGGCCAGCGGGGGGGCCACAGATACGCAGTATTTT. As protein: CSARAASGGATDTQYF.

This clonotype was recorded at least ten times. The gene calls are TRBV20-1 and TRBJ2-3; 7 bases are a match to TRBD2. CDR3 size: 14 residues. The ends lost 1 base at V and 2 bases at J; junction bases unmatched: 3. CDR1 is DFQATT, CDR2 SNEGSKA, per germline (reference sequence). CDR3 DNA: TGCAGTGCTAGAGGGGAGGGAGTCACAGATACGCAGTATTTT. This gives the protein CSARGEGVTDTQYF.

About this clonotype: A much larger clone lies one base from this, so it may be a read error. The chain is built from TRBV7-2 and TRBJ1-4; no clear D. The CDR3 has 14 residues. Trimming pared 7 bases from V and 12 bases from J, leaving 21 bases between. Looked up from germline, CDR1 is SGHTA and CDR2 is FQGNSA. In nucleotides, the CDR3 is TGTGCCAGCAAGTCGGGCAGGTCTGGAGAAGAACTGTTTTTT. It is translated as CASKSGRSGEELFF. The entire variable domain, with the rest obtained from reference TRBV7-2 and TRBJ1-4, is as follows: GAGVSQSPSNKVTEKGKDVELRCDPISGHTALYWYRQSLGQGLEFLIYFQGNSAPDKSGLPSDRFSAERTGGSVSTLTIQRTQQEDSAVYLCASKSGRSGEELFFGSGTQLSVL.

There are many counts of this clonotype. This rearrangement joins TRBV10-3 to TRBJ2-5, with a weak D call TRBD1 (6 bases). In germline, CDR1 is ENHRY, CDR2 SYGVKD. The V end was cut by 3 bases, the J end by 5 bases, with 16 bases between. This CDR3 is built from 15 residues. CDR3 DNA sequence: TGTGCCATCAGTGACGCCTCAGGGGACCTGGAGACCCAGTACTTC. This gives the protein CAISDASGDLETQYF.

V is TRBV2 and J is TRBJ2-1, with unresolved D. V lost 7 bases and J lost 2, with 0 bases in between. The CDR3 has 10 residues. Germline V CDR1 and CDR2: SNHLY, FYNNEI. The chain's CDR3 is CASTYNEQFF. DNA of the CDR3: TGTGCCAGCACCTACAATGAGCAGTTCTTC.

This clonotype was seen at least ten times. V gene TRBV7-9 combines with J gene TRBJ1-4; D remains unclear. Trimming stripped 5 bases from V and 8 bases from J, with 6 bases between. Germline values: CDR1 SEHNR, CDR2 FQNEAQ (reference sequence). The CDR3 is 11 amino acids. As DNA, the CDR3 is TGTGCCAGCAGCGGAGGGGAAAAACTGTTTTTT. This encodes CASSGGEKLFF. Variable domain in full (rest from reference TRBV7-9 and TRBJ1-4): DTGVSQNPRHKITKRGQNVTFRCDPISEHNRLYWYRQTLGQGPEFLTYFQNEAQLEKSRLLSDRFSAERPKGSFSTLEIQRTEQGDSAMYLCASSGGEKLFFGSGTQLSVL.